Each of the 24 T cell receptor beta chains below was sequenced from the same sample in a study of monozygotic twins with inflammatory bowel disease. TCRdb re-called the 5' RACE reads and shows each CDR3 protein once, DNA omitted. The sample has more than 300,000 distinct CDR3 sequences, and its top ten clones hold just over 2.5%. Sequencing was carried out using blood. The source of these receptors is a human donor with ulcerative colitis or Crohn's disease, or a healthy co-twin of an affected twin (not recorded which).

The chain has TRBV5-1 and TRBJ2-7. Germline-derived CDR1 and CDR2 are SGHRS and YFSETQ. The CDR3 is made up of 14 amino acids. The CDR3 is CASSLVQATYEQYF.

The V call is TRBV29-1, the J call TRBJ2-7; TCRdb picks TRBD2, but there is no DNA to check that call. From germline, CDR1 is SQVTM and CDR2 ANQGSEA. The CDR3 runs to 14 residues. The CDR3 loop is CSVPGGASSYEQYF.

The rearrangement uses TRBV11-2 and TRBJ2-3. Per germline, CDR1 SGHAT and CDR2 FQNNGV. The CDR3 totals 13 residues. The CDR3 protein is CASSLAPTDTQYF.

The chain combines TRBV5-1 with TRBJ2-1. This CDR3 region has 17 residues. From germline, CDR1 is SGHRS and CDR2 YFSETQ. CDR3 in amino acids: CASSLEMAVSSYNEQFF.

The genes are TRBV3-1 and TRBJ2-1; TCRdb returns TRBD2, unconfirmable since there is no DNA. Per germline, CDR1 LGHDT and CDR2 YNNKEL (reference sequence). This CDR3 spans 15 amino acids. This CDR3 reads CASSHSGGAYNEQFF.

This rearrangement joins TRBV19 to TRBJ1-5. The CDR3 loop spans 12 amino acids. Germline V gene data show CDR1 as LNHDA and CDR2 as SQIVND (reference sequence). The CDR3 here is CASSISVLPQHF.

CDR3 amino acids: CASSHPDGTSTDTQYF. The genes are TRBV5-1 and TRBJ2-3; TCRdb's assignment of TRBD1 cannot be checked, as there is no DNA. In germline, CDR1 is SGHRS, CDR2 YFSETQ. This CDR3 comprises 16 residues.

The chain employs TRBV29-1 and TRBJ1-1. Germline V gene data show CDR1 as SQVTM and CDR2 as ANQGSEA. This CDR3 has 13 amino acids. CDR3 amino acids: CSGFYGMNTEAFF.

This chain connects TRBV5-1 to TRBJ1-2. Germline loops: CDR1 SGHRS, CDR2 YFSETQ. The CDR3 length is 13 residues. CDR3 residues: CASSLIPNYGYTF.

CDR3 loop: CASSQALGLAAGETQYF. The chain carries TRBV14 and TRBJ2-5; TCRdb's assignment of TRBD2 cannot be checked, as there is no DNA. The CDR3 loop spans 17 amino acids. The germline CDR1 and CDR2 sequences are SGHDN and FVKESK. Full variable domain (outside the CDR3, taken from reference TRBV14 and TRBJ2-5): EAGVTQFPSHSVIEKGQTVTLRCDPISGHDNLYWYRRVMGKEIKFLLHFVKESKQDESGMPNNRFLAERTGGTYSTLKVQPAELEDSGVYFCASSQALGLAAGETQYFGPGTRLLVL.

The chain couples TRBV5-1 to TRBJ2-7; TCRdb names TRBD1, which stays unverified in the absence of DNA. Germline-derived CDR1 and CDR2 are SGHRS and YFSETQ. The CDR3 is 15 amino acids. Here the CDR3 reads CASSPDRGPPYEQYF.

J is TRBJ1-1 and V is TRBV20-1; TCRdb designates TRBD1, a call that cannot be tested without DNA. The CDR3 has 15 residues. Germline values: CDR1 DFQATT, CDR2 SNEGSKA (reference sequence). The CDR3 sequence is CSARVFRKARDRAFF.

The V and J genes are TRBV6-2 or TRBV6-3 and TRBJ2-7; TCRdb selects TRBD1, and the lack of DNA leaves this call unchecked. In germline, CDR1 is MNHEY, CDR2 SVGEGT. There are 15 residues in the CDR3. CDR3: CASSRPPDRVEEQYF.

The rearrangement uses TRBV5-1 and TRBJ2-5; there is no DNA to check the TCRdb D call of TRBD1. The CDR3 has 17 residues. Germline V lookup: CDR1 SGHRS, CDR2 YFSETQ. This chain's CDR3 is CASSLVGIPGSQETQYF.

The J gene is TRBJ1-5, the V gene TRBV15. Germline V gene sequence: CDR1 LNHNV, CDR2 YYDKDF (reference sequence). The CDR3 runs 16 residues. CDR3 amino acids: CATLDYRGGRYQPQHF.

The chain carries TRBV6-6 and TRBJ2-7; as DNA is missing, the TRBD1 call by TCRdb cannot be tested. This CDR3 contains 13 residues. Germline lookup yields CDR1 MNHNY and CDR2 SVGAGI (reference sequence). The CDR3 is CASSYGPGYEQYF.

V and J are TRBV12-3 or TRBV12-4 and TRBJ1-2. CDR3 size: 14 residues. CDR3 protein: CASSFELASYGYTF.

The rearrangement uses TRBV15 and TRBJ2-1; TCRdb returns TRBD1, unconfirmable since there is no DNA. This CDR3 has 15 residues. CDR1 and CDR2 (germline): LNHNV, YYDKDF (reference sequence). This CDR3 is CATSRDTNTGREQFF. The full variable domain, rest sourced from reference TRBV15 and TRBJ2-1, is DAMVIQNPRYQVTQFGKPVTLSCSQTLNHNVMYWYQQKSSQAPKLLFHYYDKDFNNEADTPDNFQSRRPNTSFCFLDIRSPGLGDTAMYLCATSRDTNTGREQFFGPGTRLTVL.

The chain joins TRBV20-1 to TRBJ1-2; with no DNA, the TCRdb D assignment of TRBD1 cannot be verified. From germline, CDR1 is DFQATT and CDR2 SNEGSKA (reference sequence). The CDR3 is 14 residues long. The CDR3 region is CSATRGDRNYGYTF.

This chain links TRBV20-1 with TRBJ2-2; TCRdb gives TRBD2 as the D gene, but with no DNA this cannot be confirmed. The CDR3 runs to 15 residues. Germline V gives CDR1 DFQATT, CDR2 SNEGSKA (reference sequence). The CDR3 loop is CSAREAQAGTGELFF.

The chain uses TRBV24-1 and TRBJ2-1. Germline assignment: CDR1 KGHDR and CDR2 SFDVKD. This CDR3 region has 12 residues. CDR3 amino acids: CATSGFGVEQFF.

The chain has TRBV10-3 and TRBJ2-3; as DNA is missing, the TRBD2 call by TCRdb cannot be tested. This CDR3 has 16 residues. In germline, CDR1 is ENHRY, CDR2 SYGVKD. The CDR3 sequence is CAISGPSDKVEDTQYF.

This chain uses TRBV7-2 with TRBJ2-7; absent DNA, TCRdb's TRBD2 call cannot be checked. CDR1 and CDR2 from the germline V gene are SGHTA and FQGNSA. The CDR3 totals 16 residues. This CDR3 reads CASSSPLAGGSYEQYF.

This sequence joins TRBV7-9 and TRBJ1-1. Germline V CDR1 and CDR2: SEHNR, FQNEAQ (reference sequence). The CDR3 spans 14 residues. The CDR3 sequence is CASSLEQAFGEAFF. Together with reference TRBV7-9 and TRBJ1-1, the CDR3 gives the full variable domain: DTGVSQNPRHKITKRGQNVTFRCDPISEHNRLYWYRQTLGQGPEFLTYFQNEAQLEKSRLLSDRFSAERPKGSFSTLEIQRTEQGDSAMYLCASSLEQAFGEAFFGQGTRLTVV.